This T cell receptor beta chain was found in a study of blood T cell repertoires in COVID-19. Study background: Samples of COVID-19 (acute and convalescent) were obtained from the United States, Italy and Spain. T cells, B-cell-depleted T cells, or PBMCs provided the cDNA or gDNA that served as material.

Seattle cases were enrolled at active infection and followed longitudinally. Authors' processing steps: Reference gene primer amplification in the assay estimated nucleated cell counts. Using immunoSEQ multiplex PCR, the repertoire was profiled, and TCRdb retains in-frame clones only, with some absent. V, J and clone size were drawn from that table, and D and trimming were deduced from the DNA. The sample has about 210,000 clones, less than 85% seen once; the top ten hold roughly 7%. The germline CDR1 and CDR2 sequences are SGHRS and YFSETQ. The CDR3 runs 12 residues. Trimming shortened V by 4 bases and J by 13 bases, and 17 bases separated the two germline ends.

The chain has TRBV5-1 and TRBJ2-5; TRBD2 might be the D (5 bases). The sequence came from an elderly woman with COVID-19, enrolled during active disease. Sequencing used peripheral blood. This chain's CDR3 is CASSPGGPVGYF. CDR3 DNA: TGCGCCAGCAGCCCCGGCGGGCCGGTGGGGTACTTC.